This T cell receptor (beta chain) was identified during a study of high-grade serous ovarian cancer treatment subgroups. Whole-study context: Each sample yielded on average approximately 7,700 unique TCR beta rearrangements from approximately 15,000 reads.

Comments on this clone: Antigen specificity is unknown.

Tumor tissue was taken before any definitive surgery or chemotherapy was given. Repertoires were generated with immunoSEQ multiplex PCR, while TCRdb's copy carries only in-frame clones and drops some. The profile covers fewer than 7,000 clones, with roughly 72% appearing a single time and 6% to 9% taken by the ten largest. The study's findings and limits: Same-patient tumor repertoires overlapped at roughly 0.1 to 0.79; different patients barely overlapped. Clonal relatedness tracked neoantigen level, and by trend copy number and mutation load.

The sequencing sample was made of tumor tissue. The source of this sequence is a human donor with high-grade serous ovarian cancer.

The CDR3 spells CASSTRTLGSAYEQYF. The CDR3 DNA follows: TGTGCCAGCAGCACAAGGACCCTAGGATCGGCATACGAGCAGTACTTC. J is TRBJ2-7 and V is TRBV5-4; no definite D call. The CDR3 loop spans 16 amino acids. The V and J ends lost 4 bases and 4 bases respectively, with 21 bases between them. Germline CDR1 is SGHNT and CDR2 is YYREEE (reference sequence).